This T cell receptor beta chain was documented in a study of technical replicates of blood from several donors. Germline V gene lookup returns CDR1 SGHAT and CDR2 FQDESV (reference sequence). Trimming shortened V by 4 bases and J by 11 bases, and 14 bases separated the two germline ends. CDR3 length: 12 residues. Clones were read by immunoSEQ multiplex PCR, and TCRdb kept only the in-frame ones, dropping some. The table shows about 72,000 clones, with around 90% occurring only once. This clone was counted only a few times. This sequence was found in a human donor in good health. Material for sequencing was T cells isolated from PBMCs. The chain has TRBV11-1 and TRBJ1-1; a weak D match, TRBD1 (5 bases). In DNA form, the CDR3 reads TGTGCCAGCAGCTGGGGGGAGGGAACGGCTTTCTTT. It codes for CASSWGEGTAFF.